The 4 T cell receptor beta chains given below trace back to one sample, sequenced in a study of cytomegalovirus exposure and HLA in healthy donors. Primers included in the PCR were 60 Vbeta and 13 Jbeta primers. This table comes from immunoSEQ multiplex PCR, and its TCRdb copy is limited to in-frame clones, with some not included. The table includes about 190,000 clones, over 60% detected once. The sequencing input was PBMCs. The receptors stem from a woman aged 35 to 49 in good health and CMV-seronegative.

The CDR3 region is CASSSAAGQGGYTF. The CDR3 DNA is TGTGCCAGCAGTTCCGCCGCGGGACAGGGTGGCTACACCTTC. The chain uses TRBV6-5 and TRBJ1-2; 9 bases align to TRBD1. After removal of 4 bases from V and 7 bases from J, the junction contained 7 bases not matched to a gene. The CDR3 is made up of 14 amino acids. CDR1 is MNHEY and CDR2 is SVGAGI in the germline V gene.

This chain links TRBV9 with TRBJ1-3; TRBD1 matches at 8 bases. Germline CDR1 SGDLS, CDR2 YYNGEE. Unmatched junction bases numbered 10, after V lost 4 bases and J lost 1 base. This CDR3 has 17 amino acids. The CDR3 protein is CASSPGGGQVSGNTIYF. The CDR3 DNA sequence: TGTGCCAGCAGCCCAGGGGGGGGACAGGTGTCTGGAAACACCATATATTTT.

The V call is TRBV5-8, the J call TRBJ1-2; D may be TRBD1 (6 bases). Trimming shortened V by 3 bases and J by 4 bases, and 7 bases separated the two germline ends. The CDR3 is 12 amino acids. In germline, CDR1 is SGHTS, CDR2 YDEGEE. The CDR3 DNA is TGTGCCAGCAGCTGGGACACCTATGGCTACACCTTC. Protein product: CASSWDTYGYTF.

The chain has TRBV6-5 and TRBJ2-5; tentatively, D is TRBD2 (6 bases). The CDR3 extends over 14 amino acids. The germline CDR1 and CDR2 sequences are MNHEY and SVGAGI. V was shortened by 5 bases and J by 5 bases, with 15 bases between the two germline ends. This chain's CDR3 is CASSRTRGGETQYF. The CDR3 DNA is TGTGCCAGCAGTCGGACCCGAGGAGGGGAGACCCAGTACTTC.